These 10 T cell receptor beta chains were sequenced from one sample in a study of T cell repertoires in cytomegalovirus infection. TCRdb reprocessed the reads with MiXCR, giving one entry per CDR3 protein. This sample has 200,000 to 300,000 distinct CDR3 sequences, with over 9% found just once. The sample was PBMCs. All receptors derive from a human donor in good health (CMV status not recorded). Some clones in this sample may be carry-over from other donors' samples.

This clonotype was counted at least ten times. The chain carries TRBV2 and TRBJ1-1, with 12 nucleotides matching TRBD1. The CDR3 covers 17 residues. The V gene's germline CDR1 is SNHLY and CDR2 FYNNEI. The V gene end was trimmed by 8 bases and the J gene end by 8 bases; junction bases not matched to a gene: 18. CDR3 sequence: CASRNPLDGTGGAEAFF. DNA of the CDR3: TGTGCCAGCCGCAACCCTTTAGACGGGACAGGGGGCGCCGAAGCTTTCTTT.

This clonotype was recorded many times. V usage is TRBV7-2 and J usage is TRBJ1-5, with a tentative D call TRBD1 (6 bases). The CDR3 is made up of 15 amino acids. Trimming took 5 bases from V and 1 from J, leaving 12 bases between them. Germline CDR1 SGHTA, CDR2 FQGNSA. The CDR3 loop reads CASSRNRESNQPQHF. The CDR3 DNA follows: TGTGCCAGCAGCCGGAACAGGGAGAGCAATCAGCCCCAGCATTTT.

This clonotype showed up just a few times. The chain carries TRBV29-1 and TRBJ1-1; 8 nucleotides match TRBD1. This CDR3 spans 14 amino acids. Unmatched junction bases numbered 8, after V lost 4 bases and J lost 4 bases. Germline V gene lookup returns CDR1 SQVTM and CDR2 ANQGSEA. The CDR3 DNA follows: TGCAGCGTTGTCAGGGGGCGCCTGAGCACTGAAGCTTTCTTT. It encodes CSVVRGRLSTEAFF.

This clonotype has just a few counts. V is TRBV2 and J is TRBJ2-5; either TRBD1 or TRBD2 may supply D (5 bases each). Germline CDR1 reads SNHLY; CDR2 reads FYNNEI. CDR3 length: 15 residues. V shed 7 bases and J shed 5 bases, with 20 bases lying between them. CDR3 amino acids: CASILGTIRIETQYF. The CDR3 DNA is TGTGCCAGCATCCTCGGGACCATCCGAATTGAGACCCAGTACTTC.

In its sample, this clonotype was seen many times. The rearrangement uses TRBV28 and TRBJ1-1, with a weak D call TRBD1 (5 bases). Germline V gene data show CDR1 as MDHEN and CDR2 as SYDVKM. This CDR3 has 14 amino acids. V was shortened by 6 bases and J by 6 bases, with 17 bases between the two germline ends. Here the CDR3 reads CASRDSASWSEAFF. As DNA, the CDR3 is TGTGCCAGCAGAGACAGCGCTAGTTGGTCTGAAGCTTTCTTT.

This clonotype appeared many times. The chain combines TRBV28 with TRBJ2-3; 8 bases map to TRBD2. CDR3 length: 15 amino acids. Germline V gene data show CDR1 as MDHEN and CDR2 as SYDVKM. With 5 bases clipped from V and 2 bases from J, the junction kept 6 bases outside the gene matches. CDR3 bases: TGTGCCAGCAGTCTCACTAGCGGATACACAGATACGCAGTATTTT. Translating gives CASSLTSGYTDTQYF.

This clonotype came up once. A much larger clonotype is one base distant, so this may be a read error. V is TRBV7-2 and J is TRBJ2-3, with 12 bases aligning to TRBD2. V was clipped by 4 bases and J by 1 base; unmatched bases: 6. The CDR3 has 17 residues. Germline V gives CDR1 SGHTA, CDR2 FQGNSA. The CDR3 DNA reads as TGTGCCAGCAGCTCCCTAGCGGGGGGGCTCGGCACAGATACGCAGTATTTT. This translates into CASSSLAGGLGTDTQYF. The variable domain in full, completed from reference TRBV7-2 and TRBJ2-3, reads GAGVSQSPSNKVTEKGKDVELRCDPISGHTALYWYRQSLGQGLEFLIYFQGNSAPDKSGLPSDRFSAERTGGSVSTLTIQRTQQEDSAVYLCASSSLAGGLGTDTQYFGPGTRLTVL.

To note about this clonotype: This may stem from a read error, because a much larger clone lies one nucleotide away. The V gene is TRBV6-5, the J gene TRBJ1-1; D is perhaps TRBD1 (5 bases). The CDR3 is 13 amino acids. Trimming shortened V by 7 bases and J by 4 bases, and 13 bases separated the two germline ends. Germline V gives CDR1 MNHEY, CDR2 SVGAGI. CDR3 residues: CASNDQGLTEAFF. CDR3 sequence (DNA): TGTGCCAGCAACGACCAGGGACTCACTGAAGCTTTCTTT.

The chain carries TRBV4-3 and TRBJ2-1, with 8 bases matching TRBD1. There are 18 residues in the CDR3. Germline assignment: CDR1 LGHNA and CDR2 YSLEER. Trimming at V came to 2 bases and at J to 1 base, leaving 10 bases not matched to a gene. This CDR3 is CASSQHTPGGESYNEQFF. CDR3 DNA: TGCGCCAGCAGCCAACATACTCCAGGGGGCGAGTCCTACAATGAGCAGTTCTTC.

Concerning this clonotype itself: A much bigger clone sits one base away, suggesting this may be a read error. V gene TRBV7-2 combines with J gene TRBJ2-1; D ambiguous. Per the germline V gene, CDR1 is SGHTA and CDR2 is FQGNSA. CDR3 size: 14 residues. Trimming shortened V by 6 bases and J by 2 bases, and 11 bases separated the two germline ends. The CDR3 nucleotides read TGTGCCAGCAGACTCGTCCGGCCCTACAATGAGCAGTTCTTC. Amino acid sequence: CASRLVRPYNEQFF. Full variable domain (rest looked up from reference TRBV7-2 and TRBJ2-1): GAGVSQSPSNKVTEKGKDVELRCDPISGHTALYWYRQSLGQGLEFLIYFQGNSAPDKSGLPSDRFSAERTGGSVSTLTIQRTQQEDSAVYLCASRLVRPYNEQFFGPGTRLTVL.